The rows below give T cell receptor beta chains drawn from one sample of a study of cytomegalovirus exposure and HLA in healthy donors. Sequencing used immunoSEQ multiplex PCR; TCRdb keeps in-frame clones, though not all of them. This specimen shows under 50,000 clones; the ten leading clones hold just under 4%. The sequenced sample was PBMCs. The receptors were gathered from a male donor in good health and CMV-seronegative. Both conserved end residues are part of each CDR3. The D gene is left open where the match is weak.

CDR3nt,CDR3aa,d_gene,j_gene,v_gene
TGCGCCAGCAGCCAAGATAGGGTGGCGGGGGCCTCCAAACCTCTCCGGGAGACCCAGTACTTC,CASSQDRVAGASKPLRETQYF,NA,TRBJ2-5,TRBV4-1
TGTGCCAGCAGCTTCCGGGGGGCCCAAGAGACCCAGTACTTC,CASSFRGAQETQYF,NA,TRBJ2-5,TRBV5-5
TGCGCCAGCAGCGAAGGAGCGGGGACCCTGCGGACAGATACGCAGTATTTT,CASSEGAGTLRTDTQYF,TRBD2,TRBJ2-3,TRBV5-1
TGTGCCTGGAGACGGGGGGGCACAGATACGCAGTATTTT,CAWRRGGTDTQYF,TRBD2,TRBJ2-3,TRBV30
TGTGCCAGTAGTGACACAGGGATACTGAATGAGCAGTTCTTC,CASSDTGILNEQFF,NA,TRBJ2-1,TRBV19
TGTGCCAGCAGCCGGGACAGGGAAGGTACTGAAGCTTTCTTT,CASSRDREGTEAFF,TRBD1,TRBJ1-1,TRBV27
TGTGCCATCAGTGGAGGATGGGGGCAGGTCGAGACCCAGTACTTC,CAISGGWGQVETQYF,NA,TRBJ2-5,TRBV10-3
TGCAGCGTCCACCCCCGGGACACAGATACGCAGTATTTT,CSVHPRDTDTQYF,NA,TRBJ2-3,TRBV29-1
TGTGCCAGCAGCTTGGGTTACGGGACAGGGGTACACGAGCAGTACTTC,CASSLGYGTGVHEQYF,TRBD1,TRBJ2-7,TRBV5-6
TGTGCCAGCAGCCAAGATGGCAGCTCTGGAAACACCATATATTTT,CASSQDGSSGNTIYF,NA,TRBJ1-3,TRBV14
TGTGCCAGCAGCTGGGGGCAGACTAATGAAAAACTGTTTTTT,CASSWGQTNEKLFF,NA,TRBJ1-4,TRBV5-6
TGCGCCAGCAGCTCTGGGACAGGGGAGACAGATACGCAGTATTTT,CASSSGTGETDTQYF,TRBD1,TRBJ2-3,TRBV5-1
TGCGCCAGCAGCCAAGAGCAAGGCAGGGGGTATGGCTACACCTTC,CASSQEQGRGYGYTF,TRBD1,TRBJ1-2,TRBV4-1
TGCGCCAGCAGAGGGGGGGTCGGACTAGCGGGGGATCATGAGCAGTTCTTC,CASRGGVGLAGDHEQFF,TRBD2,TRBJ2-1,TRBV4-1
TGTGCCAGCCTTCCTGGGACAGGTGATAATGAGCAGTTCTTC,CASLPGTGDNEQFF,TRBD1,TRBJ2-1,TRBV6-5
TGCGCCAGCGAACTCCCAGGGACTAGCGGGGTCGGTGAGCAGTTCTTC,CASELPGTSGVGEQFF,TRBD2,TRBJ2-1,TRBV5-1
TGTGCCAGCAGTTACTCGAAGACAGGGGTTAGCGGGGAGCTGTTTTTT,CASSYSKTGVSGELFF,TRBD1,TRBJ2-2,TRBV6-6
TGTGCCAGTAGTAAGGGGCTAGATAGCAATCAGCCCCAGCATTTT,CASSKGLDSNQPQHF,NA,TRBJ1-5,TRBV19
TGTGCCAGCAGCCTCCTCGCCCTCGGGAATTCACCCCTCCACTTT,CASSLLALGNSPLHF,NA,TRBJ1-6,TRBV7-9
TGTGCCAGCAGTTTACTTGTCAGGGTTAATGGCTACACCTTC,CASSLLVRVNGYTF,NA,TRBJ1-2,TRBV28
TGTGCCAGCAGTTTCACCGGGGGGCAAACTGGAAACACCATATATTTT,CASSFTGGQTGNTIYF,NA,TRBJ1-3,TRBV28
TGTGCCAGCAGTGAAGTTTGGACAGGGGATAATTCACCCCTCCACTTT,CASSEVWTGDNSPLHF,TRBD1,TRBJ1-6,TRBV6-1
TGTGCCAGCAGCCGTCGGGACAGTAGATTCCTCTCTGGAAACACCATATATTTT,CASSRRDSRFLSGNTIYF,TRBD1,TRBJ1-3,TRBV5-6
TGTGCCAGCAGCCCGGGGAGGGGTTCTTCACCCCTCCACTTT,CASSPGRGSSPLHF,NA,TRBJ1-6,TRBV7-8
TGTGCCAGCAGCCCCAGACACAGCAATCAGCCCCAGCATTTT,CASSPRHSNQPQHF,NA,TRBJ1-5,TRBV13
TGTGCCAGCAGCGGACAGGACAATGAAAAACTGTTTTTT,CASSGQDNEKLFF,TRBD1,TRBJ1-4,TRBV2
TGTGCCTGGAGGGCAGGGGGTGGCGGCTACACCTTC,CAWRAGGGGYTF,TRBD1,TRBJ1-2,TRBV30